These T cell receptor beta chains were read from a single sample in a study of blood T cells in healthy people across ages. MiXCR was run by TCRdb on the 5' RACE reads, yielding one entry per CDR3 protein. Among 920,000 or so distinct CDR3 sequences listed, 35% to 50% were seen once. The sample consisted of blood. These receptors originate from a woman aged 55-75 years in good health. CDR3s include the opening cysteine and the closing phenylalanine or tryptophan. A D gene is named only where the DNA matches it firmly. Clone size, where shown, is once, few, many, or a class for clones that have expanded.

D	J	size	V	CDR3	DNA
TRBD1	TRBJ1-5	few	TRBV12-5	CASGQIIGQGGQPQHF	TGTGCTAGTGGACAAATAATCGGACAGGGAGGTCAGCCCCAGCATTTT
.	TRBJ1-4	.	TRBV15	CAKQPDPGEKLFF	TGTGCCAAACAACCGGACCCAGGTGAAAAACTGTTTTTT
.	TRBJ2-5	many	TRBV6-5	CASSYLGTQYF	TGTGCCAGCAGTTATCTCGGAACCCAGTACTTC
.	TRBJ2-3	.	TRBV5-1	CASSEGRSTDTQYF	TGCGCCAGCAGCGAGGGACGGAGCACAGATACGCAGTATTTT
TRBD1	TRBJ2-7	.	TRBV6-1	CASSETGAGYEQYF	TGTGCCAGCAGTGAGACAGGGGCGGGTTACGAGCAGTACTTC
.	TRBJ2-3	few	TRBV27	CASRWTKLSTDTQYF	TGTGCCAGCAGGTGGACTAAATTAAGCACAGATACGCAGTATTTT
TRBD1	TRBJ2-7	few	TRBV6-5	CASSYSRDRSRYEQYF	TGTGCCAGCAGTTACTCGAGGGACAGGTCCCGCTACGAGCAGTACTTC
TRBD1	TRBJ1-1	few	TRBV20-1	CSAGPGQGDTEAFF	TGCAGTGCTGGACCGGGACAGGGGGACACTGAAGCTTTCTTT
.	TRBJ2-3	.	TRBV7-2	CASSLVGSWRPAGSTDTQYF	TGTGCCAGCAGCTTAGTAGGAAGCTGGAGGCCGGCAGGGAGTACAGATACGCAGTATTTT
.	TRBJ2-7	.	TRBV4-2	CASSQGAPGLRYEQYF	TGTGCCAGCAGCCAAGGTGCTCCGGGGTTAAGGTACGAGCAGTACTTC
TRBD2	TRBJ2-1	.	TRBV12-3/TRBV12-4	CATTPLAGVSYNEQFF	TGTGCCACCACCCCGCTAGCGGGAGTCTCCTACAATGAGCAGTTCTTC
.	TRBJ2-1	.	TRBV20-1	CGARGGDRSSYNEQFF	TGCGGTGCTAGGGGTGGGGATAGGAGCTCCTACAATGAGCAGTTCTTC
.	TRBJ1-1	.	TRBV24-1	CATRERDPEAFF	TGTGCCACCAGGGAGAGGGACCCTGAAGCTTTCTTT
.	TRBJ2-4	.	TRBV4-2	CASSQEGGGSYNEQYF	TGTGCCAGCAGCCAAGAGGGAGGGGGCAGCTACAATGAGCAGTACTTC
TRBD1	TRBJ2-1	few	TRBV27	CASSPGTGGVVGFF	TGTGCCAGCAGTCCGGGGACAGGGGGCGTTGTGGGGTTCTTC
TRBD2	TRBJ2-5	few	TRBV20-1	CSARKAGGQETQYF	TGCAGTGCTAGGAAGGCGGGAGGGCAAGAGACCCAGTACTTC
.	TRBJ1-2	.	TRBV28	CASSFNTLYGYTF	TGTGCCAGCAGTTTCAACACGCTCTATGGCTACACCTTC
.	TRBJ1-6	.	TRBV3-1	CASSPQAGSEALHF	TGTGCCAGCAGCCCCCAGGCGGGGAGCGAGGCCCTCCACTTT
.	TRBJ2-1	.	TRBV27	CASRRDSFYSEQFF	TGTGCCAGCCGCAGGGACTCGTTTTACAGTGAACAGTTCTTC
.	TRBJ2-3	.	TRBV15	CATSLVDTQYF	TGTGCCACCAGCCTCGTCGATACGCAGTATTTT